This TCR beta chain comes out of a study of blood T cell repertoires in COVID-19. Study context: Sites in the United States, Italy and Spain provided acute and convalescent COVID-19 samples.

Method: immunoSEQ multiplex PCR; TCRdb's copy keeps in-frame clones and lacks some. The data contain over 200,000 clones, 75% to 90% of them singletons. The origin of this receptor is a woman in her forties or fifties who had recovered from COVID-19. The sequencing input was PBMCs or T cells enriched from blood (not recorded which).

This CDR3 is CASSETGYNEQFF. The CDR3 DNA reads as TGTGCCAGCAGTGAAACAGGGTACAATGAGCAGTTCTTC. The V and J genes are TRBV25-1 and TRBJ2-1, with a tentative D call TRBD1 (6 bases). Germline loops: CDR1 MGHDK, CDR2 SYGVNS. The CDR3 sequence is 13 residues long. V was shortened by 2 bases and J by 4 bases, with 6 bases between the two germline ends. The variable domain in full, with the rest retrieved from reference TRBV25-1 and TRBJ2-1, is EADIYQTPRYLVIGTGKKITLECSQTMGHDKMYWYQQDPGMELHLIHYSYGVNSTEKGDLSSESTVSRIRTEHFPLTLESARPSHTSQYLCASSETGYNEQFFGPGTRLTVL.